This passage covers 32 T cell receptor beta chains from one sample sequenced in a study of T cell repertoires in cytomegalovirus infection (dated by TCRdb to between 2018 and 2020). The instrument given in TCRdb is Illumina HiSeq 1500. TCRdb reworked the public reads: Q25 trimming with fastp, MiXCR clone assembly, productive beta chains retained. All rows with the same CDR3 protein become a single entry with the most common DNA and genes. Across this sample there are roughly 140,000 distinct CDR3 sequences, with roughly a quarter seen only once. Approximately 10% of the sample goes to the ten largest clones. The specimen was PBMCs. These receptors came from a human donor in good health (CMV status not recorded). Some clones in this sample may be carry-over from other donors' samples.

CDR3 protein: CASSRNSGTGTETQYF. The DNA for the CDR3 is TGTGCCAGCAGCCGAAATTCCGGGACAGGGACAGAGACCCAGTACTTC. The chain recombines TRBV5-8 with TRBJ2-5; 9 bases fit TRBD1. The CDR3 contains 16 residues. The junction had 11 bases not matched to a gene; V was cut back by 4 bases and J by 4 bases. Germline V lookup: CDR1 SGHTS, CDR2 YDEGEE.

The J gene is TRBJ1-5, the V gene TRBV6-1; the D is unclear. Trimming pared 2 bases from V and 2 bases from J, leaving 10 bases between. The CDR3 has 15 residues. Germline values: CDR1 MNHNS, CDR2 SASEGT. The CDR3 loop is CASSESRPGNQPQHF. In nucleotides, the CDR3 is TGTGCCAGCAGTGAATCCCGGCCTGGCAATCAGCCCCAGCATTTT.

This clonotype was recorded a few times. The V gene is TRBV5-1, the J gene TRBJ2-2; D gene ambiguous. The CDR3 is made up of 16 amino acids. Germline assignment: CDR1 SGHRS and CDR2 YFSETQ. V was clipped by 4 bases and J by 2 bases, with 15 bases between them. The CDR3 DNA follows: TGCGCCAGCAGCGACCAGACCCGACTCAACACCGGGGAGCTGTTTTTT. It encodes CASSDQTRLNTGELFF.

In DNA form, the CDR3 reads TGTGCCAGCAGTGGGGGGGTTGGGGACAGGGGGACCTACGAGCAGTACTTC. Its translation: CASSGGVGDRGTYEQYF. J is TRBJ2-7 and V is TRBV2; 11 bases are a match to TRBD1. CDR1 SNHLY and CDR2 FYNNEI come from the germline V gene. This CDR3 contains 17 residues. Trimming at V came to 4 bases and at J to 2 bases, leaving 10 bases not matched to a gene.

This clonotype was observed a few times. The rearrangement joins TRBV7-2 to TRBJ2-1; no reliable D call. Deletions cut 1 base from V and 14 bases from J, with 12 bases between. Germline V lookup: CDR1 SGHTA, CDR2 FQGNSA. The CDR3 has 12 residues. The chain's CDR3 is CASSLELRPEFF. The CDR3 DNA is TGTGCCAGCAGCTTAGAACTCCGTCCGGAGTTCTTC. The full variable domain, in which reference TRBV7-2 and TRBJ2-1 provide the parts outside the CDR3, is GAGVSQSPSNKVTEKGKDVELRCDPISGHTALYWYRQSLGQGLEFLIYFQGNSAPDKSGLPSDRFSAERTGGSVSTLTIQRTQQEDSAVYLCASSLELRPEFFGPGTRLTVL.

The chain uses TRBV6-5 and TRBJ1-5; TRBD1 matches 8 bases. Germline-derived CDR1 and CDR2 are MNHEY and SVGAGI. Trimming cost V 6 bases and J 6 bases; bases outside gene matches: 10. There are 15 residues in the CDR3. CDR3 sequence (DNA): TGTGCCAGCAGCCCGGGTTCAGGGGGCCGTCAGCCCCAGCATTTT. The encoded protein is CASSPGSGGRQPQHF.

The gene calls are TRBV5-1 and TRBJ2-1, with 15 positions matching TRBD2. CDR1 is SGHRS, CDR2 YFSETQ, per germline. Trimming at V came to 3 bases and at J to 0 bases, leaving 1 base not matched to a gene. This CDR3 comprises 17 residues. The CDR3 nucleotides are TGCGCCAGCAGCTGGGGACTAGCGGGAGGCTCCTACAATGAGCAGTTCTTC. Its translation is CASSWGLAGGSYNEQFF.

V and J are TRBV2 and TRBJ2-3; D remains unclear. Germline values: CDR1 SNHLY, CDR2 FYNNEI. This CDR3 has 13 amino acids. V was trimmed by 3 bases and J by 4 bases, leaving 8 bases between them. The CDR3 bases are TGTGCCAGCAGTGATAGGATACCAGATACGCAGTATTTT. Its protein product is CASSDRIPDTQYF.

This clonotype was recorded a few times. The chain couples TRBV28 to TRBJ1-2; D not resolved. Germline lookup yields CDR1 MDHEN and CDR2 SYDVKM. Trimming left V 1 base short and J 4 bases short, with 7 bases between. The CDR3 has 13 residues. The CDR3 DNA reads as TGTGCCAGCAGTTTATTCCGGACCTATGGCTACACCTTC. It codes for CASSLFRTYGYTF.

This clonotype turned up a few times. V and J are TRBV5-5 and TRBJ2-1, with D perhaps TRBD2 (5 bases). The V gene's germline CDR1 is SGHKS and CDR2 YYEKEE (reference sequence). CDR3 length: 16 amino acids. Trimming took 5 bases from V and 3 from J, leaving 18 bases between them. In nucleotides, the CDR3 is TGTGCCAGCAGTCGAGAGGACTGGATCAACTACAATGAGCAGTTCTTC. It is translated as CASSREDWINYNEQFF.

This chain connects TRBV6-5 to TRBJ2-1; 11 nucleotides match TRBD2. With 6 bases clipped from V and 8 bases from J, the junction kept 12 bases outside the gene matches. This CDR3 is built from 16 residues. CDR1 is MNHEY and CDR2 is SVGAGI in the germline V gene. CDR3 in amino acids: CASRNSSGGIWDEQFF. CDR3 coding DNA: TGTGCCAGCAGGAATTCTAGCGGGGGGATATGGGATGAGCAGTTCTTC.

The sample holds a few counts of this clonotype. The chain's CDR3 is CASSLGRASNYGYTF. CDR3 sequence (DNA): TGTGCCAGCAGCTTGGGCAGGGCCTCTAACTATGGCTACACCTTC. This chain joins TRBV5-6 and TRBJ1-2, with TRBD1 as a possible D gene (5 bases). Trimming removed 0 bases at V and 0 bases at J, with 9 bases between. The CDR3 runs 15 residues. CDR1 and CDR2 (germline): SGHDT, YYEEEE. Full variable domain (remainder filled in from reference TRBV5-6 and TRBJ1-2): DAGVTQSPTHLIKTRGQQVTLRCSPKSGHDTVSWYQQALGQGPQFIFQYYEEEERQRGNFPDRFSGHQFPNYSSELNVNALLLGDSALYLCASSLGRASNYGYTFGSGTRLTVV.

This chain joins TRBV28 and TRBJ1-1; D gene ambiguous. Germline V gene sequence: CDR1 MDHEN, CDR2 SYDVKM. Trimming removed 4 bases at V and 5 bases at J, with 17 bases between. The CDR3 has 15 residues. The CDR3 sequence is CASSSQGGVRTEAFF. CDR3 coding DNA: TGTGCCAGCAGTTCCCAAGGTGGTGTTCGGACTGAAGCTTTCTTT.

This clonotype was observed many times. The chain links TRBV7-6 to TRBJ2-3, with TRBD2 matching over 7 bases. Unmatched junction bases numbered 9, after V lost 5 bases and J lost 1 base. This CDR3 is built from 16 residues. CDR1 is SGHVS, CDR2 FNYEAQ, per germline. The CDR3 protein is CASSLRASGRTDTQYF. The CDR3 nucleotides are TGTGCCAGCAGCCTCCGGGCTAGCGGACGCACAGATACGCAGTATTTT. Full variable domain (remainder filled in from reference TRBV7-6 and TRBJ2-3): GAGVSQSPRYKVTKRGQDVALRCDPISGHVSLYWYRQALGQGPEFLTYFNYEAQQDKSGLPNDRFSAERPEGSISTLTIQRTEQRDSAMYRCASSLRASGRTDTQYFGPGTRLTVL.

This clonotype has a count of ten or more. The chain's CDR3 is CASSLARGGRTGELFF. In DNA form, the CDR3 reads TGTGCCAGCAGCTTAGCGCGGGGGGGCCGGACCGGGGAGCTGTTTTTT. This sequence joins TRBV7-2 and TRBJ2-2; 9 nucleotides line up with TRBD2. The CDR3 covers 16 residues. Germline assignment: CDR1 SGHTA and CDR2 FQGNSA. Trimming at V came to 0 bases and at J to 5 bases, leaving 4 bases not matched to a gene.

This clonotype showed up many times. V usage is TRBV7-8 and J usage is TRBJ2-2; 7 bases map to TRBD1. The J segment lost 3 bases and the V segment lost 2 bases, leaving 3 bases of the junction unmatched. The CDR3 is made up of 15 amino acids. The germline V gene encodes CDR1 SGHVS and CDR2 FQNEAQ. The CDR3 sequence: CASSLTGQHTGELFF. The CDR3 DNA reads TGTGCCAGCAGCTTAACGGGACAGCACACCGGGGAGCTGTTTTTT.

This clonotype was counted many times. The J gene is TRBJ1-1, the V gene TRBV6-1, with D possibly being TRBD1 (6 bases). CDR3 length: 15 amino acids. V was shortened by 6 bases and J by 7 bases, with 21 bases between the two germline ends. CDR1 is MNHNS, CDR2 SASEGT, per germline. The CDR3 DNA reads TGTGCCAGCAGAGGGTTAAGCCGACAGGACTATGAAGCTTTCTTT. Encoded protein: CASRGLSRQDYEAFF.

V is TRBV6-2 or TRBV6-3 and J is TRBJ2-3, with D possibly TRBD1 on 5 matching bases. The V end was cut by 5 bases, the J end by 3 bases, with 12 bases between. The CDR3 is 14 amino acids. Germline CDR1 and CDR2: MNHEY and SVGEGT. The CDR3 DNA is TGTGCCAGCAGTCGTCCAGGGCGGACAGATACGCAGTATTTT. This encodes CASSRPGRTDTQYF.

This sequence joins TRBV11-1 and TRBJ1-1; TRBD1 is a possible D gene (5 bases). The germline V gene has CDR1 SGHAT and CDR2 FQDESV (reference sequence). The CDR3 runs 14 residues. Deletions cut 3 bases from V and 1 base from J, with 9 bases between. The CDR3 DNA reads TGTGCCAGCAGCTTCGGGGCAGAGAACACTGAAGCTTTCTTT. It is translated as CASSFGAENTEAFF.

This clonotype was seen more than once but under ten times. V is TRBV20-1 and J is TRBJ2-5, with a weak D call TRBD1 (8 bases). Germline CDR1 DFQATT, CDR2 SNEGSKA (reference sequence). V was trimmed by 6 bases and J by 2 bases, leaving 16 bases between them. The CDR3 has 14 amino acids. The CDR3 sequence: CSATGGTGQETQYF. The CDR3 DNA sequence: TGCAGTGCGACCGGGGGGACAGGTCAAGAGACCCAGTACTTC.

This clonotype was recorded a few times. The chain links TRBV20-1 to TRBJ2-7; TRBD2 agrees at 12 bases. The CDR3 has 19 residues. Germline lookup yields CDR1 DFQATT and CDR2 SNEGSKA (reference sequence). J gave up 2 bases and V 5 bases, and 19 bases lay outside the gene matches. In nucleotides, the CDR3 is TGCAGTGCTCGGGACAGGGCCAAGACTAGCGGGGGATCCCCCTACGAGCAGTACTTC. This sequence encodes CSARDRAKTSGGSPYEQYF.

The chain links TRBV27 to TRBJ2-3; 10 bases fit TRBD2. The CDR3 runs to 15 residues. Unmatched junction bases numbered 3, after V lost 5 bases and J lost 1 base. Germline CDR1 reads MNHEY; CDR2 reads SMNVEV (reference sequence). For the CDR3, the DNA is TGTGCCAGCAGTGATGGGACTAGCGGCACAGATACGCAGTATTTT. It specifies CASSDGTSGTDTQYF.

The sample holds many counts of this clonotype. The chain carries TRBV7-6 and TRBJ1-1, with D hard to call. V dropped 5 bases and J dropped 1 base, with 11 bases sitting between them. Germline CDR1 reads SGHVS; CDR2 reads FNYEAQ. This CDR3 has 14 amino acids. CDR3 in amino acids: CASSPGSSNTEAFF. In DNA form, the CDR3 reads TGTGCCAGCAGCCCCGGGTCCTCGAACACTGAAGCTTTCTTT. Variable domain in full (rest from reference TRBV7-6 and TRBJ1-1): GAGVSQSPRYKVTKRGQDVALRCDPISGHVSLYWYRQALGQGPEFLTYFNYEAQQDKSGLPNDRFSAERPEGSISTLTIQRTEQRDSAMYRCASSPGSSNTEAFFGQGTRLTVV.

There are many counts of this clonotype. The chain uses TRBV7-3 and TRBJ2-7; no reliable D call. V lost 1 base and J lost 5, with 9 bases in between. The CDR3 has 13 amino acids. CDR1 and CDR2 from the germline V gene are SGHTA and FQGTGA. The CDR3 sequence: CASSLSPDHEQYF. The CDR3 DNA is TGTGCCAGCAGCTTAAGTCCGGATCACGAGCAGTACTTC.

This clonotype turned up a few times. The chain uses TRBV15 and TRBJ1-2; 9 positions agree with TRBD1. This CDR3 is 16 amino acids long. Trimming at V came to 5 bases and at J to 8 bases, leaving 15 bases not matched to a gene. Germline-derived CDR1 and CDR2 are LNHNV and YYDKDF (reference sequence). The CDR3: CATSFLGTGRASGYTF. In DNA form, the CDR3 reads TGTGCCACCAGCTTCTTAGGGACAGGGAGGGCAAGCGGCTACACCTTC.

The chain is built from TRBV27 and TRBJ2-3; no reliable D call. CDR1 and CDR2 (germline): MNHEY, SMNVEV (reference sequence). Trimming left V 0 bases short and J 5 bases short, with 12 bases between. The CDR3 consists of 15 residues. The CDR3 DNA follows: TGTGCCAGCAGTTTATCGGACCCCCTGGTAGATACGCAGTATTTT. Amino acid sequence: CASSLSDPLVDTQYF.

This clonotype turned up a few times. V gene TRBV7-8 combines with J gene TRBJ2-1; D is unclear. CDR3 length equals 17 residues. The germline CDR1 and CDR2 sequences are SGHVS and FQNEAQ. V lost 3 bases and J lost 3, with 18 bases in between. CDR3 in DNA: TGTGCCAGCAGCTTTTTTGTCGGGTCCAGCTTCTACAATGAGCAGTTCTTC. It specifies CASSFFVGSSFYNEQFF.

This clonotype was recorded a few times. V usage is TRBV12-3 or TRBV12-4 and J usage is TRBJ2-7, with D possibly matching TRBD2 (7 bases). The CDR3 covers 17 residues. V gave up 3 bases and J gave up 3 bases, with 21 bases separating them. The CDR3 spells CASSLEQGGSPFYEQYF. The CDR3 nucleotides are TGTGCCAGCAGTTTGGAACAGGGAGGGAGTCCCTTCTACGAGCAGTACTTC.

This clonotype has a handful of counts. The chain joins TRBV12-3 or TRBV12-4 to TRBJ1-1; TRBD1 is a possible D gene (5 bases). This CDR3 comprises 13 residues. V lost 3 bases and J lost 5, with 10 bases in between. The CDR3 sequence: CASSFIGETEAFF. The CDR3 nucleotides read TGTGCCAGCAGTTTTATAGGGGAAACTGAAGCTTTCTTT.

V and J are TRBV14 and TRBJ2-2; D is ambiguous. Trimming removed 1 base from V and 6 bases from J, with 3 bases in between. CDR1 SGHDN and CDR2 FVKESK come from the germline V gene. The CDR3 is 12 residues long. The CDR3 coding sequence is TGTGCCAGCAGCCAAGTGTCCGGGGAGCTGTTTTTT. Translation gives CASSQVSGELFF.

This chain links TRBV28 with TRBJ2-3, with TRBD1 matching over 9 bases. The V gene end was trimmed by 4 bases and the J gene end by 5 bases; junction bases not matched to a gene: 4. Germline lookup yields CDR1 MDHEN and CDR2 SYDVKM. This CDR3 comprises 14 residues. The CDR3 DNA is TGTGCCAGCAGTTGGACAGGGGCGAGAGATACGCAGTATTTT. Its translation: CASSWTGARDTQYF. Based on the CDR3 plus reference TRBV28 and TRBJ2-3, the full variable domain is DVKVTQSSRYLVKRTGEKVFLECVQDMDHENMFWYRQDPGLGLRLIYFSYDVKMKEKGDIPEGYSVSREKKERFSLILESASTNQTSMYLCASSWTGARDTQYFGPGTRLTVL.

The chain recombines TRBV2 with TRBJ2-7; possibly TRBD2 for D (5 bases). V was clipped by 0 bases and J by 6 bases, with 12 bases between them. Germline-derived CDR1 and CDR2 are SNHLY and FYNNEI. The CDR3 consists of 14 residues. CDR3 sequence reads: CASSEAFGLAEQYF. The CDR3 DNA follows: TGTGCCAGCAGTGAAGCTTTCGGACTCGCCGAGCAGTACTTC.